This is a list of T cell receptor beta chains from one sample in a study of T-cell memory formation after mild COVID-19. MiXCR, run by TCRdb on the 5' RACE reads, gives a single entry per CDR3 protein. The sample contains around 300,000 distinct CDR3 sequences, approximately 13% of which appear only once. Sequencing input: PBMCs or a T cell subset sorted from them (not recorded which). Source of these receptors: a man younger than 30 who had mild COVID-19 (a few samples of this study predate the infection). Cell type and time point are not known. Each CDR3 is given with its conserved first and last residue. D genes are given only for firm matches. Only part of the rows carry a size: once, few, many, or a class if the clone is expanded.

clone size: NA
D gene: TRBD1
J gene: TRBJ1-1
V gene: TRBV10-3
CDR3 protein: CAIRQGQMNTEAFF
CDR3 DNA: TGTGCCATCAGGCAGGGACAGATGAACACTGAAGCTTTCTTT

clone size: NA
D gene: TRBD2
J gene: TRBJ2-5
V gene: TRBV9
CDR3 protein: CAGSPGGMFQETQYF
CDR3 DNA: TGTGCCGGCTCTCCGGGGGGGATGTTCCAAGAGACCCAGTACTTC

clone size: NA
D gene: NA
J gene: TRBJ2-3
V gene: TRBV7-6
CDR3 protein: CASSPGLDASTDTQYF
CDR3 DNA: TGTGCCAGCAGCCCCGGACTGGATGCTAGCACAGATACGCAGTATTTT

clone size: NA
D gene: NA
J gene: TRBJ1-2
V gene: TRBV7-2
CDR3 protein: CASSQGGAGGYTF
CDR3 DNA: TGTGCCAGCAGCCAAGGGGGGGCGGGTGGCTACACCTTC

clone size: NA
D gene: TRBD2
J gene: TRBJ2-7
V gene: TRBV4-3
CDR3 protein: CASSQDVSGGSYEQYF
CDR3 DNA: TGCGCCAGCAGCCAAGACGTCAGCGGGGGTAGCTACGAGCAGTACTTC

clone size: NA
D gene: TRBD2
J gene: TRBJ2-2
V gene: TRBV25-1
CDR3 protein: CASKHRGDTGELFF
CDR3 DNA: TGTGCCAGCAAACACCGGGGGGACACCGGGGAGCTGTTTTTT

clone size: few
D gene: NA
J gene: TRBJ1-4
V gene: TRBV7-9
CDR3 protein: CASSAHLGQNEKLFF
CDR3 DNA: TGTGCCAGCAGCGCGCATTTAGGACAGAATGAAAAACTGTTTTTT

clone size: few
D gene: NA
J gene: TRBJ1-1
V gene: TRBV7-9
CDR3 protein: CASSLVRGNTEAFF
CDR3 DNA: TGTGCCAGCAGCTTAGTCAGGGGGAACACTGAAGCTTTCTTT

clone size: few
D gene: NA
J gene: TRBJ1-1
V gene: TRBV7-9
CDR3 protein: CASSLVQGHTEAFF
CDR3 DNA: TGTGCCAGCAGCTTAGTGCAGGGGCACACTGAAGCTTTCTTT

clone size: NA
D gene: TRBD1
J gene: TRBJ1-1
V gene: TRBV12-3/TRBV12-4
CDR3 protein: CASSLIGQGDSEAFF
CDR3 DNA: TGTGCCAGCAGTTTAATCGGCCAGGGGGATAGTGAAGCTTTCTTT

clone size: few
D gene: NA
J gene: TRBJ1-1
V gene: TRBV5-1
CDR3 protein: CASSLVPGGAEAFF
CDR3 DNA: TGCGCCAGCAGCTTGGTGCCGGGAGGAGCTGAAGCTTTCTTT

clone size: few
D gene: TRBD2
J gene: TRBJ2-1
V gene: TRBV7-2
CDR3 protein: CASSLVVSGGYNEQFF
CDR3 DNA: TGTGCCAGCAGCTTAGTGGTTAGCGGGGGGTACAATGAGCAGTTCTTC

clone size: NA
D gene: TRBD1
J gene: TRBJ2-2
V gene: TRBV7-2
CDR3 protein: CASSSPGQLANTGELFF
CDR3 DNA: TGTGCCAGCAGCTCCCCGGGACAGCTAGCGAACACCGGGGAGCTGTTTTTT

clone size: few
D gene: NA
J gene: TRBJ1-4
V gene: TRBV12-3/TRBV12-4
CDR3 protein: CASRGLRTPEEGEKLFF
CDR3 DNA: TGTGCCAGCAGGGGATTACGGACGCCGGAAGAAGGTGAAAAACTGTTTTTT

clone size: NA
D gene: NA
J gene: TRBJ2-3
V gene: TRBV7-2
CDR3 protein: CASSLAWARVNTDTQYF
CDR3 DNA: TGTGCCAGCAGCTTAGCCTGGGCCAGGGTTAATACAGATACGCAGTATTTT

clone size: many
D gene: TRBD2
J gene: TRBJ2-3
V gene: TRBV5-1
CDR3 protein: CASSLTPLAGGATDTQYF
CDR3 DNA: TGCGCCAGCAGCTTGACCCCTCTAGCGGGGGGCGCCACAGATACGCAGTATTTT

clone size: NA
D gene: NA
J gene: TRBJ1-1
V gene: TRBV7-3
CDR3 protein: CASSLNPLREGNTEAFF
CDR3 DNA: TGTGCCAGCAGCTTAAATCCCCTCCGGGAGGGGAACACTGAAGCTTTCTTT

clone size: few
D gene: NA
J gene: TRBJ2-5
V gene: TRBV29-1
CDR3 protein: CSAWGQAPIKSSWETQYF
CDR3 DNA: TGCAGCGCTTGGGGTCAGGCCCCAATTAAATCGTCTTGGGAGACCCAGTACTTC

clone size: few
D gene: NA
J gene: TRBJ2-3
V gene: TRBV7-9
CDR3 protein: CASSLVQPSTDTQYF
CDR3 DNA: TGTGCCAGCAGCTTAGTACAGCCTAGCACAGATACGCAGTATTTT

clone size: few
D gene: TRBD1
J gene: TRBJ1-5
V gene: TRBV4-2
CDR3 protein: CASSHDRGSEPQHF
CDR3 DNA: TGTGCCAGCAGCCACGACAGGGGGTCTGAGCCCCAGCATTTT

clone size: few
D gene: NA
J gene: TRBJ1-3
V gene: TRBV7-9
CDR3 protein: CASSFRNTIYF
CDR3 DNA: TGTGCCAGCAGCTTCAGAAACACCATATATTTT

clone size: many
D gene: TRBD1
J gene: TRBJ1-1
V gene: TRBV29-1
CDR3 protein: CSARRGLAYTEAFF
CDR3 DNA: TGCAGCGCTCGTAGGGGGCTAGCGTACACTGAAGCTTTCTTT